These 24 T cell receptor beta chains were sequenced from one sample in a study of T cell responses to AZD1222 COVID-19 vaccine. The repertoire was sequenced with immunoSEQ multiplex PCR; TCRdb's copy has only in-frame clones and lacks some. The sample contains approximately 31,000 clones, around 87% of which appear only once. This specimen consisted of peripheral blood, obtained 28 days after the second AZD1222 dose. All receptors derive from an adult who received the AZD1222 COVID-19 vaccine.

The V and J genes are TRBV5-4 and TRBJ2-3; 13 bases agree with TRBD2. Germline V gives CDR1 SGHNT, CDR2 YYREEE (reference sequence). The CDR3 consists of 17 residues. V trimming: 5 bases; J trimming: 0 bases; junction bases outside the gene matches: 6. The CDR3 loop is CASSPGTSGTSTDTQYF. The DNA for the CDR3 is TGTGCCAGCAGTCCCGGGACTAGCGGGACCAGCACAGATACGCAGTATTTT.

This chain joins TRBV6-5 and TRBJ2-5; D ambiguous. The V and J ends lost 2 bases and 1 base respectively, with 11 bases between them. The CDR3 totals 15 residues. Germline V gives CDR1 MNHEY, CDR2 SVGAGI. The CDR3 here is CASSYLNGVQETQYF. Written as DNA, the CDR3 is TGTGCCAGCAGTTACCTTAATGGGGTCCAAGAGACCCAGTACTTC.

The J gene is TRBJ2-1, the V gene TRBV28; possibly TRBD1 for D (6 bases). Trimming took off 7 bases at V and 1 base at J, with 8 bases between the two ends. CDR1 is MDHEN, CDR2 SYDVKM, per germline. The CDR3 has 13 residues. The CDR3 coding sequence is TGTGCCAGCACCAGGGGTTCCTACAATGAGCAGTTCTTC. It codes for CASTRGSYNEQFF.

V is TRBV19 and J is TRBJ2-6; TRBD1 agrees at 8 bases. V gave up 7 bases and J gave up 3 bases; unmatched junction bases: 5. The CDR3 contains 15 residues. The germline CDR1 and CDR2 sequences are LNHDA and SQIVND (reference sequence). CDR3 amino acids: CASTTGGGGANVLTF. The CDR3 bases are TGTGCCAGTACCACAGGGGGAGGTGGGGCCAACGTCCTGACTTTC.

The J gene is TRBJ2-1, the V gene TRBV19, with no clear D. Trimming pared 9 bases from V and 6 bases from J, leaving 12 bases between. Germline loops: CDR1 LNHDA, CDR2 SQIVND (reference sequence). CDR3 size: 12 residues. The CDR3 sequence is CASAWGSNEQFF. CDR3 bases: TGTGCCAGCGCTTGGGGAAGCAATGAGCAGTTCTTC. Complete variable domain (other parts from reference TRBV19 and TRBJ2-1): DGGITQSPKYLFRKEGQNVTLSCEQNLNHDAMYWYRQDPGQGLRLIYYSQIVNDFQKGDIAEGYSVSREKKESFPLTVTSAQKNPTAFYLCASAWGSNEQFFGPGTRLTVL.

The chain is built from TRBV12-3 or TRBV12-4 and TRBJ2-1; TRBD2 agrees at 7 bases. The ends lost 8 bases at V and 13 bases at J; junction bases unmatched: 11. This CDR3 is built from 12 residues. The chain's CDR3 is CASSPPRGGQFF. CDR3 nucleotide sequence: TGTGCCAGCTCCCCACCCCGCGGGGGACAGTTCTTC.

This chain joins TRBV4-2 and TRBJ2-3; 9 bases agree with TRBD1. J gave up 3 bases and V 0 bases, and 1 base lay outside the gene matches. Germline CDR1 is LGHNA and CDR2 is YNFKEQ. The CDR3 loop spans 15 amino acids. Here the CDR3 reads CASSQDGTGTDTQYF. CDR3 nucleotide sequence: TGTGCCAGCAGCCAAGATGGGACAGGGACAGATACGCAGTATTTT.

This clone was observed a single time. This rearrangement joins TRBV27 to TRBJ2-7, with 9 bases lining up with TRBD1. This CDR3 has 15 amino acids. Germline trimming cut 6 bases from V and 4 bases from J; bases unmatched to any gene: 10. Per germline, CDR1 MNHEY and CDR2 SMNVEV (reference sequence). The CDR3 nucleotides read TGTGCCAGCAGGACATACAGGGGGCGATTGTACGAGCAGTACTTC. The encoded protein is CASRTYRGRLYEQYF.

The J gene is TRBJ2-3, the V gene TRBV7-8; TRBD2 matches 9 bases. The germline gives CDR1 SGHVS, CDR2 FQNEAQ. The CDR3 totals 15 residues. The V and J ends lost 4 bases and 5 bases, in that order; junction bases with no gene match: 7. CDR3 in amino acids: CASSSPGLAIDTQYF. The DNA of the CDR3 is TGTGCCAGCAGCTCACCGGGACTAGCAATAGATACGCAGTATTTT.

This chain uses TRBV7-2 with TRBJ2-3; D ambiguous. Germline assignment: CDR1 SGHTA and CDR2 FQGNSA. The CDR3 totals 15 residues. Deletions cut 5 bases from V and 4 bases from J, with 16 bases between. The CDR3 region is CASSTQASSSDTQYF. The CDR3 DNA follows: TGTGCCAGCAGCACCCAAGCGTCTTCTTCAGATACGCAGTATTTT.

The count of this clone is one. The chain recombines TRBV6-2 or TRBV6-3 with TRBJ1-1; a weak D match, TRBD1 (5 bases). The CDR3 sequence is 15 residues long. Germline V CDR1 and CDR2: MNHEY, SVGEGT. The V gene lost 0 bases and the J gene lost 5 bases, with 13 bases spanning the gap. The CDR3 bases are TGTGCCAGCAGTTACTCGAGGCAGGGCGGGACTGAAGCTTTCTTT. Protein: CASSYSRQGGTEAFF.

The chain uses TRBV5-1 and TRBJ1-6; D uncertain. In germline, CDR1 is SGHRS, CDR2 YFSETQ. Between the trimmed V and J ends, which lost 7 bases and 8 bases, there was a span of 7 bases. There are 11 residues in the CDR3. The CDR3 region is CASVVYSPLHF. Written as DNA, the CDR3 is TGCGCCAGCGTCGTTTATTCACCCCTCCACTTT.

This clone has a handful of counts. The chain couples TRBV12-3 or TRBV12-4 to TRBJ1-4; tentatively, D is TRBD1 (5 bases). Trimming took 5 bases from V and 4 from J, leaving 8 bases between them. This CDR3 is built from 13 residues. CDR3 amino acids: CASSQTDNEKLFF. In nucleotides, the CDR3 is TGTGCCAGCAGTCAGACAGATAATGAAAAACTGTTTTTT.

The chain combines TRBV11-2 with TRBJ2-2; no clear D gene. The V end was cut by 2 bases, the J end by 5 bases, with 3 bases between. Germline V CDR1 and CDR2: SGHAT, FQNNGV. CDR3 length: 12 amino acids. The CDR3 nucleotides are TGTGCCAGCAGCTTACAGACCGGGGAGCTGTTTTTT. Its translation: CASSLQTGELFF.

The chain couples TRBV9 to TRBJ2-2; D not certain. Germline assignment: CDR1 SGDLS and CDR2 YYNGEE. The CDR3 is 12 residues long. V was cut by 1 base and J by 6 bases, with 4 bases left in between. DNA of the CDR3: TGTGCCAGCAGCGTACAACCCGGGGAGCTGTTTTTT. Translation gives CASSVQPGELFF.

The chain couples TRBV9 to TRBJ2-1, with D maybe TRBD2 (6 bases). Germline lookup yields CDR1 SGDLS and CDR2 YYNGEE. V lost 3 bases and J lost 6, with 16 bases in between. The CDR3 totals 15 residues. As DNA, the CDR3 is TGTGCCAGCAGCGCCTCCGGGACTTTCCCCAATGAGCAGTTCTTC. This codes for CASSASGTFPNEQFF.

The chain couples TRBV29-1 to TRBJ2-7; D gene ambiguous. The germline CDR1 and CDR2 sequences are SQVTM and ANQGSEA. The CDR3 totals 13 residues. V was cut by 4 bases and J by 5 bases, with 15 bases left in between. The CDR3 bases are TGCAGCGTTGCCCGCCTAGTACCCCACGAGCAGTACTTC. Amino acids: CSVARLVPHEQYF.

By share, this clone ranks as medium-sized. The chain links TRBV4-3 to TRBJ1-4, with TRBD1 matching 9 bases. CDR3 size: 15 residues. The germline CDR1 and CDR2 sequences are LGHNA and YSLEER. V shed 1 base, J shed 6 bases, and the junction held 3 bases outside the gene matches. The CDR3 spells CASSQAGTGYEKLFF. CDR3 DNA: TGCGCCAGCAGCCAAGCCGGGACAGGGTATGAAAAACTGTTTTTT.

In DNA, the CDR3 is TGCAGCGCCCGGACACTTTCGAACACCGGGGAGCTGTTTTTT. Translating it yields CSARTLSNTGELFF. This chain joins TRBV29-1 and TRBJ2-2, with D perhaps matching TRBD1 (5 bases). V lost 7 bases and J 0 bases, leaving 12 bases between the germline ends. The germline V gene has CDR1 SQVTM and CDR2 ANQGSEA. The CDR3 spans 14 residues.

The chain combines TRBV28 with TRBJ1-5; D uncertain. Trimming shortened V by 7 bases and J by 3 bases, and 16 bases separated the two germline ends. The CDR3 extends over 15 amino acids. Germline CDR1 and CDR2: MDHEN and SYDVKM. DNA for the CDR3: TGTGCCAGCACCCTAGAGGGTGGAGACAATCAGCCCCAGCATTTT. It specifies CASTLEGGDNQPQHF.

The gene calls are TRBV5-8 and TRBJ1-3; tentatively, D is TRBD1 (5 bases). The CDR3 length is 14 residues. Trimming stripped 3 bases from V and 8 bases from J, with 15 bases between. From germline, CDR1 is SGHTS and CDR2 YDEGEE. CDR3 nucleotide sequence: TGTGCCAGCAGCTATAACGCAGGGATAGACACCATATATTTT. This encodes CASSYNAGIDTIYF.

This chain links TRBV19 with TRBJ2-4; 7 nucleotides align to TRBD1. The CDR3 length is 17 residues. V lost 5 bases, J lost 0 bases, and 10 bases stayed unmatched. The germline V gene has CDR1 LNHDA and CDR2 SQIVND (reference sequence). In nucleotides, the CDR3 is TGTGCCAGTAGTGAGATTGGACAGGTAATAGCCAAAAACATTCAGTACTTC. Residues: CASSEIGQVIAKNIQYF.

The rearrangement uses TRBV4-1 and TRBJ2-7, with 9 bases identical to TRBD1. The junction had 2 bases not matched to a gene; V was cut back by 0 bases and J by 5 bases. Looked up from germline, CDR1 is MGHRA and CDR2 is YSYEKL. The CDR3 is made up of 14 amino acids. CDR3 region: CASSQEQGADEQYF. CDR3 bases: TGCGCCAGCAGCCAAGAACAGGGGGCGGACGAGCAGTACTTC.

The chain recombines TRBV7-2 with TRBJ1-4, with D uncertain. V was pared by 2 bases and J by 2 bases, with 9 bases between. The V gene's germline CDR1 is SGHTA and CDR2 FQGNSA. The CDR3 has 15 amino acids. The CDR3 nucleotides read TGTGCCAGCAGCTTATCTGGGGTTACTAATGAAAAACTGTTTTTT. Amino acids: CASSLSGVTNEKLFF.